The 19 T cell receptor beta chains given below trace back to one sample, sequenced in a study of T cells in Graves' hyperthyroidism and ophthalmopathy. RNA transcripts served as the template for amplifying TCR beta CDR3 regions. A first-round RT-PCR of the TCR CDR3 used the HTBI primer set. MiXCR, applied by TCRdb to the multiplex PCR reads, yields one record per CDR3 protein. Of about 300,000 distinct CDR3 sequences detected, approximately 13% appear once; the ten largest clones hold 7% to 9%. Sequencing was carried out using blood. These receptor sequences come from a woman aged 35 to 49 with Graves' hyperthyroidism.

This clonotype appeared many times. The chain carries TRBV7-8 and TRBJ2-3; 7 positions agree with TRBD2. V trimming: 4 bases; J trimming: 6 bases; junction bases outside the gene matches: 7. The germline V gene has CDR1 SGHVS and CDR2 FQNEAQ. CDR3 length: 14 amino acids. The CDR3 protein is CASSSNRDYDTQYF. The CDR3 DNA reads as TGTGCCAGCAGCTCAAACCGGGACTACGATACGCAGTATTTT.

Regarding this clonotype: A much larger clone differs from this one at a single base, so this may be a read error. This chain links TRBV27 with TRBJ2-7; perhaps TRBD1 as D (6 bases). Per the germline V gene, CDR1 is MNHEY and CDR2 is SMNVEV (reference sequence). The CDR3 contains 14 residues. CDR3 sequence (DNA): TGTGCCGGCAGTCCGGACAGTATAGGCGGGCGGCAGTACTTC. Translation gives CAGSPDSIGGRQYF.

This clonotype has at least ten counts. This rearrangement joins TRBV11-2 to TRBJ2-1, with D perhaps matching TRBD2 (6 bases). The CDR3 spans 14 residues. Trimming took off 3 bases at V and 6 bases at J, with 12 bases between the two ends. Germline CDR1 and CDR2: SGHAT and FQNNGV. The CDR3 DNA is TGTGCCAGCAGCTTGTGGAGGGAAGGCAATGAGCAGTTCTTC. Its translation is CASSLWREGNEQFF.

V is TRBV20-1 and J is TRBJ2-7, with 9 bases identical to TRBD2. The V segment lost 1 base and the J segment 6 bases; nucleotides outside the gene matches: 7. In germline, CDR1 is DFQATT, CDR2 SNEGSKA (reference sequence). CDR3 length equals 14 residues. The CDR3 DNA is TGCAGTGCTAGAGTCGGGACTAGCTGGGGCGAGCAGTACTTC. This sequence encodes CSARVGTSWGEQYF.

The table lists this clonotype with many counts. The V call is TRBV3-1, the J call TRBJ2-7; 9 bases match TRBD2. The trim removed 3 bases at V and 6 bases at J, leaving 3 bases unmatched. Per the germline V gene, CDR1 is LGHDT and CDR2 is YNNKEL (reference sequence). The CDR3 is 13 residues long. CDR3 nucleotide sequence: TGTGCCAGCAGCCAGGCTAGCGGGGTCGAGCAGTACTTC. Translating gives CASSQASGVEQYF.

A word on this clonotype: One base away lies a much larger clone, so this may be a sequencing read error. The rearrangement uses TRBV6-2 or TRBV6-3 and TRBJ2-1, with no clear D. Germline V gene sequence: CDR1 MNHEY, CDR2 SVGEGT. The CDR3 sequence is 13 residues long. DNA for the CDR3: TGTGCCAGCGTGCGGAGCTCCTACAATGAGCGGTTCTTC. This sequence encodes CASVRSSYNERFF.

This clonotype was recorded a few times. The V and J genes are TRBV28 and TRBJ1-4; D gene uncertain. The CDR3 has 13 amino acids. Germline V gene data show CDR1 as MDHEN and CDR2 as SYDVKM. V was clipped by 6 bases and J by 10 bases, with 15 bases between them. The CDR3 region has the DNA TGTGCCAGCAGCACAGACACCCTGGGAAAACTGTTTTTT. The encoded protein is CASSTDTLGKLFF.

This clonotype was picked up many times. V gene TRBV6-1 combines with J gene TRBJ1-1, with D hard to call. From germline, CDR1 is MNHNS and CDR2 SASEGT. V was cut by 7 bases and J by 4 bases, with 16 bases left in between. The CDR3 covers 14 residues. In nucleotides, the CDR3 is TGTGCCAGCATCGTATCCGGCCTCGGCACTGAAGCTTTCTTT. It is translated as CASIVSGLGTEAFF.

The chain employs TRBV6-1 and TRBJ2-1; a weak D match, TRBD2 (5 bases). Germline V gene sequence: CDR1 MNHNS, CDR2 SASEGT. The CDR3 covers 15 residues. Trimming stripped 6 bases from V and 0 bases from J, with 12 bases between. CDR3 protein: CASSQSGYSYNEQFF. Here the CDR3 DNA reads TGTGCCAGCAGCCAGAGCGGATACTCCTACAATGAGCAGTTCTTC.

V and J are TRBV3-1 and TRBJ2-5, with TRBD1 identical over 7 bases. Germline V gives CDR1 LGHDT, CDR2 YNNKEL (reference sequence). The CDR3 loop spans 15 amino acids. V lost 0 bases, J lost 5 bases, and 6 bases stayed unmatched. In DNA, the CDR3 is TGTGCCAGCAGCCAAGAGGGGACAGTTGGGGAGACCCAGTACTTC. Its translation is CASSQEGTVGETQYF.

This clonotype was observed a few times. V is TRBV5-4 and J is TRBJ2-3; tentative D call: TRBD2 (6 bases). Trimming cost V 6 bases and J 3 bases, with 17 bases left between them. This CDR3 is 15 amino acids long. Germline CDR1 reads SGHNT; CDR2 reads YYREEE (reference sequence). The CDR3 coding sequence is TGTGCCAGCACTCGTAGGGACGGGAGTACAGATACGCAGTATTTT. Amino acids: CASTRRDGSTDTQYF.

This clonotype has more than one count but fewer than ten. The rearrangement uses TRBV25-1 and TRBJ1-1, with 7 nucleotides matching TRBD1. Trimming cost V 0 bases and J 8 bases; bases outside gene matches: 9. The CDR3 extends over 15 amino acids. Looked up from germline, CDR1 is MGHDK and CDR2 is SYGVNS. CDR3 DNA sequence: TGTGCCAGCAGTGAATACCGCGCCCCGGGACAGGAAGCTTTCTTT. Protein product: CASSEYRAPGQEAFF.

This clonotype was found many times. The rearrangement uses TRBV27 and TRBJ2-5; tentative D call: TRBD1 (5 bases). Germline lookup yields CDR1 MNHEY and CDR2 SMNVEV (reference sequence). The CDR3 loop spans 14 amino acids. Trimming cost V 3 bases and J 4 bases, with 12 bases left between them. In DNA form, the CDR3 reads TGTGCCAGCAGTTTCCTCAGGGATCGAGAGACCCAGTACTTC. Amino acids: CASSFLRDRETQYF.

This clonotype was seen only a few times. The chain has TRBV6-2 or TRBV6-3 and TRBJ2-1; the D is unclear. Trimming left V 4 bases short and J 3 bases short, with 7 bases between. Per germline, CDR1 MNHEY and CDR2 SVGEGT. There are 13 residues in the CDR3. CDR3 residues: CASSLTIYNEQFF. Written as DNA, the CDR3 is TGTGCCAGCAGTTTAACTATCTACAATGAGCAGTTCTTC.

This clonotype was seen at least ten times. The chain combines TRBV15 with TRBJ1-1; D remains ambiguous. The V gene lost 6 bases and the J gene lost 1 base, with 18 bases spanning the gap. This CDR3 comprises 16 residues. Germline CDR1 is LNHNV and CDR2 is YYDKDF (reference sequence). As DNA, the CDR3 is TGTGCCACCAGTCCCCTAGACCGTACCAGGAACACTGAAGCTTTCTTT. Translation gives CATSPLDRTRNTEAFF.

This clonotype was detected many times. V usage is TRBV3-1 and J usage is TRBJ2-5; TRBD1 agrees at 8 bases. CDR1 and CDR2 from the germline V gene are LGHDT and YNNKEL (reference sequence). Germline trimming cut 4 bases from V and 5 bases from J; bases unmatched to any gene: 9. This CDR3 has 15 amino acids. CDR3 amino acids: CASSPPTTGVETQYF. The CDR3 nucleotides read TGTGCCAGCAGCCCACCAACGACAGGGGTCGAGACCCAGTACTTC.

J is TRBJ1-1 and V is TRBV7-9, with 11 bases lining up with TRBD1. Losses at the gene ends were 5 bases for V and 1 base for J; bases not matched to a gene: 9. The CDR3 covers 17 residues. The germline V gene encodes CDR1 SEHNR and CDR2 FQNEAQ (reference sequence). CDR3 coding DNA: TGTGCCAGCAGCCAAGCCCGGACAGGGGGCGGGAACACTGAAGCTTTCTTT. Translated, it gives CASSQARTGGGNTEAFF.

The CDR3, as DNA: TGTGCCAGCAGCCCCCTAGCGGGGGGCTCCGGGGAGCTGTTTTTT. Protein: CASSPLAGGSGELFF. The V gene is TRBV5-4, the J gene TRBJ2-2; 11 bases match TRBD2. The CDR3 has 15 residues. V was clipped by 4 bases and J by 6 bases; unmatched bases: 5. Germline V gene lookup returns CDR1 SGHNT and CDR2 YYREEE (reference sequence).

Ten or more counts support this clonotype. V and J are TRBV20-1 and TRBJ2-1; D may be TRBD1 or TRBD2 (5 bases each). The CDR3 is made up of 15 amino acids. The germline V gene has CDR1 DFQATT and CDR2 SNEGSKA (reference sequence). V shed 5 bases and J shed 4 bases, with 18 bases lying between them. CDR3 sequence reads: CSADPGTTGYNEQFF. CDR3 in DNA: TGCAGTGCTGACCCCGGGACCACGGGTTACAATGAGCAGTTCTTC.